These 5 T cell receptor beta chains originate from one sample sequenced in a study of shared clonotypes between healthy human individuals. The naive CD8 population came from CD45RO-negative cells selected for CCR7, without terminally differentiated effector memory CD45RA+ cells. The table came from immunoSEQ multiplex PCR; TCRdb's copy has only in-frame clones and leaves some out. The table lists over 2 million clones, approximately 95% of them singletons, with 1% to 1.3% in the top ten. Sequencing input: naive CD8+ T cells sorted from blood. The receptor source for this set is a man aged 18 to 29 in good health.

The chain recombines TRBV9 with TRBJ2-7; D gene ambiguous. Germline values: CDR1 SGDLS, CDR2 YYNGEE. The CDR3 length is 15 residues. The V end was cut by 3 bases, the J end by 2 bases, with 15 bases between. The CDR3 sequence is CASSEDDSSPYEQYF. The CDR3 nucleotides are TGTGCCAGCAGCGAAGACGACTCAAGTCCCTACGAGCAGTACTTC.

This clone was seen only once. V gene TRBV28 combines with J gene TRBJ2-3; either TRBD1 or TRBD2 may supply D (6 bases each). Germline V gene data show CDR1 as MDHEN and CDR2 as SYDVKM. V dropped 8 bases and J dropped 2 bases, with 17 bases sitting between them. The CDR3 has 15 residues. CDR3 coding DNA: TGTGCCAGCGATGAGAGTGGGGGGCTCACAGATACGCAGTATTTT. Translating gives CASDESGGLTDTQYF.

This chain links TRBV4-1 with TRBJ2-3, with D unresolved. The germline V gene has CDR1 MGHRA and CDR2 YSYEKL. CDR3 length: 11 amino acids. Trimming pared 0 bases from V and 7 bases from J, leaving 2 bases between. Here the CDR3 reads CASSQENTQYF. CDR3 nucleotides: TGCGCCAGCAGCCAAGAAAATACGCAGTATTTT.

The CDR3 loop is CASSVNIGTGSGYTF. CDR3 sequence (DNA): TGTGCCAGCAGCGTTAACATCGGGACAGGGAGTGGCTACACCTTC. The chain combines TRBV9 with TRBJ1-2; 9 bases fit TRBD1. The CDR3 totals 15 residues. From germline, CDR1 is SGDLS and CDR2 YYNGEE. V was pared by 2 bases and J by 7 bases, with 9 bases of the junction left unmatched.

The V call is TRBV6-6, the J call TRBJ1-4, with D possibly matching TRBD1 (5 bases). The CDR3 runs to 15 residues. The V end lost 2 bases, the J end lost 3 bases, and 10 bases lay between the germline ends. The germline gives CDR1 MNHNY, CDR2 SVGAGI (reference sequence). CDR3: CASSYRQSPNEKLFF. DNA for the CDR3: TGTGCCAGCAGTTACCGACAGAGCCCTAATGAAAAACTGTTTTTT.